This entry lists 3 T cell receptor beta chains sequenced from one sample in a study of T cell responses to AZD1222 COVID-19 vaccine. Data came from immunoSEQ multiplex PCR; TCRdb stores just in-frame clones and leaves some out. The sample has more than 85,000 clones, about 87% seen once; the top ten hold around 1.6%. Specimen: peripheral blood, collected on day 0 of AZD1222 vaccination. All receptors come from an adult in good health.

This sequence joins TRBV6-1 and TRBJ1-1; D is unresolved. The V end was cut by 1 base, the J end by 2 bases, with 5 bases between. CDR3 length: 13 residues. The germline V gene encodes CDR1 MNHNS and CDR2 SASEGT. This CDR3 reads CASSEGENTEAFF. CDR3 DNA sequence: TGTGCCAGCAGTGAAGGAGAAAACACTGAAGCTTTCTTT.

The chain is built from TRBV18 and TRBJ1-5; D unclear. CDR1 KGHSH and CDR2 LQKENI come from the germline V gene. CDR3 length equals 13 residues. The germline V and J ends were trimmed by 3 bases and 5 bases, with 8 bases remaining between them. The CDR3: CASSPAMDQPQHF. For the CDR3, the DNA is TGTGCCAGCTCACCCGCTATGGATCAGCCCCAGCATTTT.

The genes are TRBV19 and TRBJ1-1; unclear D gene. Germline-derived CDR1 and CDR2 are LNHDA and SQIVND (reference sequence). The germline V and J ends were trimmed by 6 bases and 1 base, with 9 bases remaining between them. CDR3 length: 13 residues. The CDR3 nucleotides are TGTGCCAGTAGCGAGGTTAGGAACACTGAAGCTTTCTTT. Translation: CASSEVRNTEAFF.